This paragraph reports one TCR beta chain. Its antigen is not known. Per the germline V gene, CDR1 is LNHNV and CDR2 is YYDKDF (reference sequence). Trimming removed 0 bases at V and 5 bases at J, with 11 bases between. This CDR3 is 14 amino acids long. The PCR used 60 Vbeta and 13 Jbeta primers. Profiling relied on immunoSEQ multiplex PCR, and the TCRdb table lists in-frame clones only, not all of them. The profile covers some 180,000 clones, with 80% to 90% appearing a single time and around 2.5% taken by the ten largest. The data were obtained in a study of cytomegalovirus exposure and HLA in healthy donors. Study-wide results and limits: Donors were assumed by presence/absence analyses to have roughly uniform sequencing depth.

The sample comprised PBMCs. The TCR originated in a man in his thirties or forties in good health and CMV-seropositive. V usage is TRBV15 and J usage is TRBJ2-7, with a tentative D call TRBD1 (5 bases). The CDR3 is CATSRDDRVNEQYF. DNA for the CDR3: TGTGCCACCAGCAGAGATGACAGAGTCAACGAGCAGTACTTC.